This TCR beta chain stems from a study of OX40 agonist ivuxolimab in advanced cancers. Using immunoSEQ multiplex PCR, the repertoire was profiled, and TCRdb retains in-frame clones only, with some absent. Of tens of thousands of clones listed, around 90% were seen once; the top ten hold 0.92%. Germline V gene data show CDR1 as KGHSH and CDR2 as LQKENI. The CDR3 length is 15 residues. The V gene lost 0 bases and the J gene lost 1 base, with 8 bases spanning the gap. The sequenced sample was CD4+ or CD8+ T cells sorted from blood, obtained in a trial of the OX40 agonist ivuxolimab. This TCR was sampled from an adult with an advanced solid tumor such as melanoma, head and neck, liver or kidney cancer. The J gene is TRBJ2-3, the V gene TRBV18; D might be TRBD1 or TRBD2, each matching 5 bases. CDR3 residues: CASSPPRGGTDTQYF. In nucleotides, the CDR3 is TGTGCCAGCTCACCACCCCGAGGGGGCACAGATACGCAGTATTTT.